The rows below give T cell receptor beta chains drawn from one sample of a study of T cell changes during pregnancy in multiple sclerosis. Some clones are missing from TCRdb's copy, which holds only in-frame ones; the method was immunoSEQ multiplex PCR. The data show 90,000 or so clones, more than 85% seen once. The sequences come from peripheral blood, collected in the first trimester of pregnancy. Every receptor here comes from a female donor with multiple sclerosis, enrolled in a pregnancy study. Both conserved end residues are part of each CDR3. The order of the fields is CDR3 protein, CDR3 DNA, D gene, clone size, V gene, J gene, CDR3 length. D genes are given only for firm matches. Some rows have no size entry. The others give once, few or many, or a class for an expanded clone.

CDR3aa: CASSQQETYEQYF
CDR3nt: TGCGCCAGCAGCCAACAGGAGACCTACGAGCAGTACTTC
d_gene: -
abundance: -
v_gene: TRBV5-1
j_gene: TRBJ2-7
len: 13

CDR3aa: CASSSYRVPGNTIYF
CDR3nt: TGTGCCAGCAGTTCCTACAGGGTGCCTGGAAACACCATATATTTT
d_gene: -
abundance: -
v_gene: TRBV6-5
j_gene: TRBJ1-3
len: 15

CDR3aa: CAWNTGPGTEAFF
CDR3nt: TGTGCCTGGAATACGGGCCCGGGGACTGAAGCTTTCTTT
d_gene: -
abundance: -
v_gene: TRBV30
j_gene: TRBJ1-1
len: 13

CDR3aa: CASSQQTARAYGYTF
CDR3nt: TGTGCCAGCTCACAACAGACAGCCCGTGCTTATGGCTACACCTTC
d_gene: -
abundance: -
v_gene: TRBV18
j_gene: TRBJ1-2
len: 15

CDR3aa: CASSRDYYNEQFF
CDR3nt: TGTGCCAGTAGTCGGGACTACTACAATGAGCAGTTCTTC
d_gene: TRBD2
abundance: few
v_gene: TRBV19
j_gene: TRBJ2-1
len: 13

CDR3aa: CASSHRRPGGYTF
CDR3nt: TGTGCCAGTAGTCACCGACGGCCCGGGGGCTACACCTTC
d_gene: -
abundance: -
v_gene: TRBV19
j_gene: TRBJ1-2
len: 13

CDR3aa: CASSRTSENEQYF
CDR3nt: TGTGCCAGCAGTCGTACTAGCGAGAACGAGCAGTACTTC
d_gene: TRBD2
abundance: -
v_gene: TRBV5-4
j_gene: TRBJ2-7
len: 13

CDR3aa: CASTSRVGPSGTDTQYF
CDR3nt: TGTGCCAGCACCAGTCGAGTGGGGCCTAGCGGGACAGATACGCAGTATTTT
d_gene: TRBD2
abundance: -
v_gene: TRBV7-2
j_gene: TRBJ2-3
len: 17

CDR3aa: CASSTRDRGLLSTEAFF
CDR3nt: TGCGCCAGCAGCACCCGGGACAGGGGGCTTTTGAGCACTGAAGCTTTCTTT
d_gene: TRBD1
abundance: -
v_gene: TRBV5-1
j_gene: TRBJ1-1
len: 17

CDR3aa: CASSGTSEAFF
CDR3nt: TGTGCCAGCAGCGGGACTTCTGAAGCTTTCTTT
d_gene: -
abundance: -
v_gene: TRBV7-9
j_gene: TRBJ1-1
len: 11

CDR3aa: CASSVDSSGAGYEQYF
CDR3nt: TGTGCCAGCAGCGTAGATTCGTCTGGGGCGGGGTACGAGCAGTACTTC
d_gene: -
abundance: -
v_gene: TRBV9
j_gene: TRBJ2-7
len: 16

CDR3aa: CASSYDGGSKLFF
CDR3nt: TGTGCCAGCAGTTACGACGGCGGTTCAAAACTGTTTTTT
d_gene: -
abundance: -
v_gene: TRBV6-5
j_gene: TRBJ1-4
len: 13

CDR3aa: CASSLAGIEGTHEQYF
CDR3nt: TGTGCCAGCAGCTTAGCGGGTATAGAGGGAACCCACGAGCAGTACTTC
d_gene: -
abundance: -
v_gene: TRBV7-2
j_gene: TRBJ2-7
len: 16

CDR3aa: CASSISGANEQFF
CDR3nt: TGTGCCAGTAGTATTTCAGGGGCCAATGAGCAGTTCTTC
d_gene: -
abundance: -
v_gene: TRBV19
j_gene: TRBJ2-1
len: 13

CDR3aa: CASSTGTSSTGELFF
CDR3nt: TGTGCCAGCAGTACCGGGACTAGCTCCACCGGGGAGCTGTTTTTT
d_gene: TRBD2
abundance: -
v_gene: TRBV6-5
j_gene: TRBJ2-2
len: 15

CDR3aa: CASSSRGIGELFF
CDR3nt: TGTGCCAGCAGCTCCAGGGGGATCGGGGAGCTGTTTTTT
d_gene: TRBD1
abundance: few
v_gene: TRBV11-3
j_gene: TRBJ2-2
len: 13

CDR3aa: CASSLGLQDQDQPQHF
CDR3nt: TGTGCCAGCAGCTTGGGCTTACAGGACCAGGATCAGCCCCAGCATTTT
d_gene: -
abundance: -
v_gene: TRBV11-2
j_gene: TRBJ1-5
len: 16